The following is a T cell receptor beta chain sequence with its context. This sample stems from a study of shared clonotypes between healthy human individuals. TCRdb keeps only in-frame clones here, not all; method: immunoSEQ multiplex PCR. The sample lists about 2.5 million clones, approximately 90% occurring once. The V end lost 1 base, the J end lost 8 bases, and 14 bases lay between the germline ends. CDR3 length: 14 residues. CDR1 and CDR2 from the germline V gene are LGHNA and YSLEER. The TCR was taken from a man aged 18 to 30 in good health. Some clones in this sample may be carry-over from other donors' samples. The sample consisted of naive CD4+ T cells from PBMCs. The sample's subset: CD45RA+ positively selected. The chain is built from TRBV4-3 and TRBJ1-2; D unclear. The CDR3 protein is CASSQVRGPSGYTF. CDR3 sequence (DNA): TGCGCCAGCAGCCAAGTCCGGGGTCCGTCCGGCTACACCTTC.